The T cell receptor beta chain described here comes from a study of T-cell memory formation after mild COVID-19. Study-wide findings and caveats: Clones contracting over day 15 to 85 were CD4/CD8 balanced, with later expanders leaning CD4+.

This clonotype has a handful of counts. The antigen remains undetermined. The CDR3 contains 14 residues. Trimming removed 4 bases from V and 0 bases from J; junction bases left unmatched: 2. 5'RACE primed from the constant segment yielded TCR alpha and TCR beta cDNA libraries bearing sample barcodes and UMIs. TCRdb fed the 5' RACE reads into MiXCR, producing one record per CDR3 protein. The profile covers roughly 190,000 distinct CDR3 sequences, with around 27% appearing a single time and 11% taken by the ten largest. The chain couples TRBV12-3 or TRBV12-4 to TRBJ1-1; 7 bases fit TRBD1. The sample was PBMCs or a T cell subset sorted from them (not recorded which). The clonotype comes from an adult woman who had mild COVID-19 (a few samples of this study predate the infection). Cell type and time point are not known. The CDR3, as DNA: TGTGCCAGCAGTTGGGACAGTTTGAACACTGAAGCTTTCTTT. It yields the protein CASSWDSLNTEAFF.